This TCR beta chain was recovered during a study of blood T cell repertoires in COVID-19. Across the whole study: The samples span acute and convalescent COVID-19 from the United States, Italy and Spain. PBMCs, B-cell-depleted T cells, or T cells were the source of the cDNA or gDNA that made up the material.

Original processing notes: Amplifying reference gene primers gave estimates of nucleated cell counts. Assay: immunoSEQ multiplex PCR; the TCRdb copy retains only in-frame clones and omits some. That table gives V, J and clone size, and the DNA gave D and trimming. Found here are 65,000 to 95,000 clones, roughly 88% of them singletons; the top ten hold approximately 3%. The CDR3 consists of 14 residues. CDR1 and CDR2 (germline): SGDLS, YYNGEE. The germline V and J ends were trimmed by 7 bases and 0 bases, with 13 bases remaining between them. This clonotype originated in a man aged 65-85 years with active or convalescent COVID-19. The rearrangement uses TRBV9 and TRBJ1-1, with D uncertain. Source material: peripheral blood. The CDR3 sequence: CASGEPRLNTEAFF. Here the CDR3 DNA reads TGTGCCAGCGGTGAACCTAGGCTGAACACTGAAGCTTTCTTT.